The 22 T cell receptor beta chains listed next were all sequenced from one sample in a study of blood T cell repertoires in COVID-19. Sequencing was performed with immunoSEQ multiplex PCR; in TCRdb, only in-frame clones are kept and a portion is missing. The sample consists of around 230,000 clones, around 86% of them appearing once. The material sequenced was peripheral blood. Receptors were obtained from a woman aged 60-70 years with active or convalescent COVID-19.

This clone was counted a few times. The V and J genes are TRBV28 and TRBJ1-5; TRBD1 agrees at 9 bases. Trimming at V came to 6 bases and at J to 6 bases, leaving 6 bases not matched to a gene. Germline loops: CDR1 MDHEN, CDR2 SYDVKM. CDR3 length: 14 amino acids. The CDR3 bases are TGTGCCAGCAGAGAACAGGGGGCGGGTCAGCCCCAGCATTTT. Protein: CASREQGAGQPQHF. Supplemented by reference TRBV28 and TRBJ1-5, the full variable domain reads DVKVTQSSRYLVKRTGEKVFLECVQDMDHENMFWYRQDPGLGLRLIYFSYDVKMKEKGDIPEGYSVSREKKERFSLILESASTNQTSMYLCASREQGAGQPQHFGDGTRLSIL.

This clone was seen once. The rearrangement uses TRBV27 and TRBJ1-6; D gene unclear. CDR3 length: 15 amino acids. Trimming took off 5 bases at V and 0 bases at J, with 8 bases between the two ends. CDR1 is MNHEY, CDR2 SMNVEV, per germline (reference sequence). The CDR3 is CASSRGSSYNSPLHF. CDR3 DNA sequence: TGTGCCAGCAGTCGAGGGAGCTCCTATAATTCACCCCTCCACTTT.

The chain joins TRBV19 to TRBJ1-4, with D possibly TRBD1 on 5 matching bases. The germline V gene has CDR1 LNHDA and CDR2 SQIVND (reference sequence). This CDR3 is built from 16 residues. The germline V and J ends were trimmed by 7 bases and 0 bases, with 15 bases remaining between them. The CDR3 nucleotides are TGTGCCAGTACCCCCCAGGGTTTAGCAACTAATGAAAAACTGTTTTTT. This encodes CASTPQGLATNEKLFF. Together with reference TRBV19 and TRBJ1-4, the CDR3 gives the full variable domain: DGGITQSPKYLFRKEGQNVTLSCEQNLNHDAMYWYRQDPGQGLRLIYYSQIVNDFQKGDIAEGYSVSREKKESFPLTVTSAQKNPTAFYLCASTPQGLATNEKLFFGSGTQLSVL.

The table lists this clone with a few counts. The chain recombines TRBV15 with TRBJ1-5; D might be TRBD1 (6 bases). V was clipped by 4 bases and J by 1 base, with 11 bases between them. In germline, CDR1 is LNHNV, CDR2 YYDKDF (reference sequence). The CDR3 is made up of 15 amino acids. The CDR3 DNA reads TGTGCCACCAGCACCGAGGGGGGGAGCAATCAGCCCCAGCATTTT. It specifies CATSTEGGSNQPQHF.

The chain is built from TRBV18 and TRBJ2-3; D remains ambiguous. This CDR3 comprises 12 residues. Trimming removed 2 bases at V and 6 bases at J, with 6 bases between. Germline CDR1 is KGHSH and CDR2 is LQKENI. CDR3 region: CASSPVADTQYF. As DNA, the CDR3 is TGTGCCAGCTCACCAGTGGCTGATACGCAGTATTTT.

This clone was seen repeatedly, ten times or more. A much more abundant neighbour one base away suggests this may be a read error. Distinct nucleotide sequences in the sample also encode this CDR3. The chain carries TRBV7-3 and TRBJ2-1, with D possibly TRBD2 on 7 matching bases. Germline CDR1 SGHTA, CDR2 FQGTGA. This CDR3 region has 15 residues. Between the trimmed V and J ends, which lost 4 bases and 5 bases, there was a span of 15 bases. CDR3 sequence reads: CASSSRGAGHNEQFF. The CDR3 DNA reads as TGTGCCAGCAGCTCCCGGGGGGCGGGACACAATGAGCAGTTCTTC.

This rearrangement joins TRBV20-1 to TRBJ2-4; 7 nucleotides match TRBD1. Germline trimming cut 3 bases from V and 4 bases from J; bases unmatched to any gene: 9. Germline lookup yields CDR1 DFQATT and CDR2 SNEGSKA (reference sequence). The CDR3 has 15 residues. CDR3 bases: TGCAGTGCTAGTACGGGACAGAATGAGAAAAACATTCAGTACTTC. Protein: CSASTGQNEKNIQYF.

The chain links TRBV9 to TRBJ2-1, with a tentative D call TRBD1 (6 bases). Germline V gives CDR1 SGDLS, CDR2 YYNGEE. V was pared by 0 bases and J by 6 bases, with 13 bases between. CDR3 length equals 15 residues. The CDR3 region is CASSVGDTWGNEQFF. CDR3 DNA sequence: TGTGCCAGCAGCGTAGGGGACACTTGGGGCAATGAGCAGTTCTTC.

The chain is built from TRBV18 and TRBJ1-4; TRBD1 agrees at 10 bases. Germline V gene sequence: CDR1 KGHSH, CDR2 LQKENI. V lost 5 bases and J lost 6; bases outside the gene matches: 6. CDR3 length: 15 residues. The CDR3 reads CASSATGTGDEKLFF. The CDR3 coding sequence is TGTGCCAGCTCAGCAACGGGGACAGGGGATGAAAAACTGTTTTTT.

The chain joins TRBV18 to TRBJ1-1, with a possible D match to TRBD1 (5 bases). The length of the CDR3 is 14 residues. The germline V gene has CDR1 KGHSH and CDR2 LQKENI. V was pared by 3 bases and J by 3 bases, with 11 bases between. The CDR3: CASSPRDGDTEAFF. CDR3 in DNA: TGTGCCAGCTCACCGCGGGACGGAGACACTGAAGCTTTCTTT.

The gene calls are TRBV3-1 (or the pseudogene TRBV3-2) and TRBJ2-7; TRBD2 aligns across 7 bases. The length of the CDR3 is 14 residues. J lost 4 bases, V lost 4 bases, and 7 bases had no gene match. CDR1 and CDR2 from the germline V gene are LGHDT and YNNKEL (reference sequence). CDR3 residues: CASSLRLATYEQYF. The DNA of the CDR3 is TGTGCCAGCAGCCTTCGACTAGCTACGTACGAGCAGTACTTC.

The CDR3 sequence is CASSGGLAGAQETQYF. The CDR3 bases are TGTGCCAGCAGCGGAGGACTAGCGGGGGCCCAAGAGACCCAGTACTTC. The rearrangement joins TRBV7-9 to TRBJ2-5; TRBD2 matches at 13 bases. V dropped 5 bases and J dropped 1; count of bases not matched to a gene: 4. This CDR3 is 16 amino acids long. Germline V gene lookup returns CDR1 SEHNR and CDR2 FQNEAQ (reference sequence).

The rearrangement uses TRBV5-8 and TRBJ1-1; D not resolved. Germline V gives CDR1 SGHTS, CDR2 YDEGEE. Trimming cost V 0 bases and J 9 bases, with 18 bases left between them. The CDR3 sequence is 15 residues long. Here the CDR3 reads CASSLAPLFLFKAFF. CDR3 nucleotides: TGTGCCAGCAGCTTGGCCCCACTATTCTTGTTTAAAGCTTTCTTT.

The DNA of the CDR3 is TGTGCCGGGGGACTAGCGGGGGGTTACCACGAGCAGTACTTC. This translates into CAGGLAGGYHEQYF. V usage is TRBV2 and J usage is TRBJ2-7, with TRBD2 matching over 15 bases. The CDR3 runs 14 residues. Per germline, CDR1 SNHLY and CDR2 FYNNEI. With V trimmed by 11 bases and J by 5 bases, 7 bases remained unmatched.

This clone has a handful of counts. Different DNA sequences within this sample yield the same CDR3. The chain has TRBV6-6 and TRBJ1-2; tentatively, D is TRBD1 (6 bases). V was clipped by 6 bases and J by 3 bases, with 11 bases between them. The CDR3 has 13 residues. The germline V gene has CDR1 MNHNY and CDR2 SVGAGI (reference sequence). CDR3 in amino acids: CASSPTGDYGYTF. CDR3 sequence (DNA): TGTGCCAGCAGCCCGACAGGAGACTATGGCTACACCTTC.

The rearrangement links TRBV7-2 to TRBJ2-5; D remains unclear. Germline V lookup: CDR1 SGHTA, CDR2 FQGNSA. V dropped 1 base and J dropped 5 bases, with 11 bases sitting between them. The CDR3 covers 14 residues. The CDR3 reads CASSLGSTRETQYF. CDR3 in DNA: TGTGCCAGCAGCTTAGGGTCTACCCGGGAGACCCAGTACTTC.

The V call is TRBV5-3, the J call TRBJ2-5; 7 positions match TRBD2. TRBV5-3 carries the ORF label, with uncertain function. The J segment lost 5 bases and the V segment lost 4 bases, leaving 11 bases of the junction unmatched. This CDR3 is built from 15 residues. CDR3 sequence reads: CARSRDYKDVETQYF. The CDR3 DNA reads TGTGCCAGAAGCCGGGACTACAAGGACGTGGAGACCCAGTACTTC.

The rearrangement joins TRBV9 to TRBJ2-5, with D possibly matching TRBD1 (6 bases). The CDR3 has 16 residues. CDR1 is SGDLS, CDR2 YYNGEE, per germline. Trimming cost V 3 bases and J 2 bases, with 17 bases left between them. The CDR3 here is CASSATGTPEQETQYF. DNA of the CDR3: TGTGCCAGCAGCGCAACCGGGACACCGGAACAAGAGACCCAGTACTTC.

This clone has only one observation. The V gene is TRBV30, the J gene TRBJ2-7, with 7 bases matching TRBD2. J gave up 6 bases and V 2 bases, and 19 bases lay outside the gene matches. Germline values: CDR1 GTSNPN, CDR2 SVGIG (reference sequence). CDR3 length: 17 amino acids. DNA of the CDR3: TGTGCCTGGAGTCCCCTGGGGTCAGGTGCAGGGAGGGGCGAGCAGTACTTC. Its translation: CAWSPLGSGAGRGEQYF.

V usage is TRBV6-1 and J usage is TRBJ1-1; 10 bases match TRBD1. After removal of 2 bases from V and 1 base from J, the junction contained 10 bases not matched to a gene. Germline CDR1 reads MNHNS; CDR2 reads SASEGT. This CDR3 comprises 18 residues. The CDR3: CASSERDRGVRRNTEAFF. In nucleotides, the CDR3 is TGTGCCAGCAGTGAACGGGACAGGGGTGTCAGGAGGAACACTGAAGCTTTCTTT.

V gene TRBV18 combines with J gene TRBJ1-4, with a possible D match to TRBD1 (6 bases). V dropped 5 bases and J dropped 2 bases, with 15 bases sitting between them. This CDR3 is 16 amino acids long. Germline values: CDR1 KGHSH, CDR2 LQKENI. The CDR3: CASSDGRGATNEKLFF. In DNA form, the CDR3 reads TGTGCCAGCTCAGACGGACGGGGGGCGACTAATGAAAAACTGTTTTTT.

This clone has only a few counts. This chain joins TRBV6-5 and TRBJ1-6; 7 nucleotides agree with TRBD1. The CDR3 has 16 amino acids. Germline V gene data show CDR1 as MNHEY and CDR2 as SVGAGI. Trimming took 2 bases from V and 7 from J; bases not matched to a gene: 8. In nucleotides, the CDR3 is TGTGCCAGCAGTTACACCCCCGGGACAGCCAATTCACCCCTCCACTTT. It translates to CASSYTPGTANSPLHF.